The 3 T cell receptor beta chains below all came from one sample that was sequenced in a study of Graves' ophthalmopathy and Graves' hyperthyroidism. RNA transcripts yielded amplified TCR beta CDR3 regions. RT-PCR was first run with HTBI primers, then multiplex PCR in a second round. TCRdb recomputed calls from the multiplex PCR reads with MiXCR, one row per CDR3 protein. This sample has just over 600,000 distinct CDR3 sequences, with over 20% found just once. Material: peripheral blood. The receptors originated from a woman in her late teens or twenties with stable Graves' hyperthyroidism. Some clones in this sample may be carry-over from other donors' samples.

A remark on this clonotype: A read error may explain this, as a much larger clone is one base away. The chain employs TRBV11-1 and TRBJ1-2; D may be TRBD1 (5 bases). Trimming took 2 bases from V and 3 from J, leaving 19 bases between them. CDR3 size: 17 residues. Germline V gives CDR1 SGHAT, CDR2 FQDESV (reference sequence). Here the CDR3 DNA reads TGTGCCAGCAGCTTACTTGGCGGGGCCGCAGCTTACTATGGCTACACCTTC. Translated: CASSLLGGAAAYYGYTF.

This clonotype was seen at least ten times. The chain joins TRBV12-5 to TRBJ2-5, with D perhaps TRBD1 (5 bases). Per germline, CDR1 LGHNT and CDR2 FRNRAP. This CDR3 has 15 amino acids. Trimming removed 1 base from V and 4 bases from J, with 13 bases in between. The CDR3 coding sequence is TGTGCTAGTGGTTTGGCCCCCACAGGCTTAGAGACCCAGTACTTC. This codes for CASGLAPTGLETQYF.

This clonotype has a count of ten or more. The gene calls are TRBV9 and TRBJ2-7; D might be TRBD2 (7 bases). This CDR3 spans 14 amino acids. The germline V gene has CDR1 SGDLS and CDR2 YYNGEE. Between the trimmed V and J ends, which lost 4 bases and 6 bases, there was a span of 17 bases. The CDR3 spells CASSIGGLLGEQYF. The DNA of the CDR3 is TGTGCCAGCAGCATCGGGGGGCTATTGGGCGAGCAGTACTTC.